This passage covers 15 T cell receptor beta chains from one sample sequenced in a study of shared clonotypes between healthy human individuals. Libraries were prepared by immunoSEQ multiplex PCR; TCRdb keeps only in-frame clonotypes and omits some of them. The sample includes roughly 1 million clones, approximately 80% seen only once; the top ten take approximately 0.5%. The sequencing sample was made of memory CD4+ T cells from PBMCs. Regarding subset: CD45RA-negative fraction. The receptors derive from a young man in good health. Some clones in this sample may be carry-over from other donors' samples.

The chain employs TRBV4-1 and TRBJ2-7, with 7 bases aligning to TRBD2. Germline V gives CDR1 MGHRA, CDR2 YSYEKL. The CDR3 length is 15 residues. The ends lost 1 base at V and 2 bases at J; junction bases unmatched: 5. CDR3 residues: CASSQGKAGPYEQYF. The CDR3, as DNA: TGCGCCAGCAGCCAAGGCAAAGCGGGACCCTACGAGCAGTACTTC.

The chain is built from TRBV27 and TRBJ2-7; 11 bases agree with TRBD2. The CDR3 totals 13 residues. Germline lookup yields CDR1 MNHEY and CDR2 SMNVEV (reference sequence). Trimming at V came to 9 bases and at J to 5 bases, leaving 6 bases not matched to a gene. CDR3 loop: CASRTSGWHEQYF. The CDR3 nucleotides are TGTGCCAGTAGGACTAGCGGGTGGCACGAGCAGTACTTC.

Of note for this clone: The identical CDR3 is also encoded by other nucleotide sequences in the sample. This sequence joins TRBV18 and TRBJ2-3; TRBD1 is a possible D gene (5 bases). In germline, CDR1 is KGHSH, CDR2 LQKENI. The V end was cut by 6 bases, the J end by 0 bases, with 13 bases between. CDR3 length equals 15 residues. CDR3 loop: CASSSRGPSTDTQYF. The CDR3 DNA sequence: TGTGCCAGCTCTTCAAGGGGCCCCAGCACAGATACGCAGTATTTT. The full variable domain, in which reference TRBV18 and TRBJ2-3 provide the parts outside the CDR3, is NAGVMQNPRHLVRRRGQEARLRCSPMKGHSHVYWYRQLPEEGLKFMVYLQKENIIDESGMPKERFSAEFPKEGPSILRIQQVVRGDSAAYFCASSSRGPSTDTQYFGPGTRLTVL.

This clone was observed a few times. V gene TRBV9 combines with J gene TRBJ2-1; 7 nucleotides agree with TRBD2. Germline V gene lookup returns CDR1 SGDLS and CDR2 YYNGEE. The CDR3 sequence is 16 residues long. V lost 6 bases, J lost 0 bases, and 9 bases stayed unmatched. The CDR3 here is CASTERGGSSYNEQFF. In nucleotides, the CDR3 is TGTGCCAGCACCGAACGCGGCGGGAGCTCCTACAATGAGCAGTTCTTC.

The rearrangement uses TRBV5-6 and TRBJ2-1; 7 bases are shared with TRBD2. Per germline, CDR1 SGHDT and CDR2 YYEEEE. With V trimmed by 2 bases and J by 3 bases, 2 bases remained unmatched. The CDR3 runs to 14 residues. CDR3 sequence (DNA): TGTGCCAGCAGCTTCAAGCGGGACTACAATGAGCAGTTCTTC. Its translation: CASSFKRDYNEQFF. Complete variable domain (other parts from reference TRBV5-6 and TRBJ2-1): DAGVTQSPTHLIKTRGQQVTLRCSPKSGHDTVSWYQQALGQGPQFIFQYYEEEERQRGNFPDRFSGHQFPNYSSELNVNALLLGDSALYLCASSFKRDYNEQFFGPGTRLTVL.

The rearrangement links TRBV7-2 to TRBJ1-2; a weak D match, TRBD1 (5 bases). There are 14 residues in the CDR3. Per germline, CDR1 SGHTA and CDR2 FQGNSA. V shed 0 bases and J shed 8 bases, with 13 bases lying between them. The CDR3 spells CASSLAVGGAGYTF. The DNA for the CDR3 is TGTGCCAGCAGCTTAGCTGTCGGGGGAGCGGGCTACACCTTC.

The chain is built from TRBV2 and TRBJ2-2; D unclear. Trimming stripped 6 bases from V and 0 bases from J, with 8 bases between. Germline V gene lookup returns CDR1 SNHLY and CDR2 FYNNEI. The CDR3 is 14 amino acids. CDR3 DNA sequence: TGTGCCAGCAGCATCAAGGCGAACACCGGGGAGCTGTTTTTT. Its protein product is CASSIKANTGELFF.

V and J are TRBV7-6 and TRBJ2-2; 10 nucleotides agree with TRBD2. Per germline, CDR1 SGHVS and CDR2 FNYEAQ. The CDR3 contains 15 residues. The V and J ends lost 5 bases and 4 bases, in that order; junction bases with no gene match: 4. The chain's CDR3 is CASSPLAGGTGELFF. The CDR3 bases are TGTGCCAGCAGCCCCTTAGCGGGAGGCACCGGGGAGCTGTTTTTT.

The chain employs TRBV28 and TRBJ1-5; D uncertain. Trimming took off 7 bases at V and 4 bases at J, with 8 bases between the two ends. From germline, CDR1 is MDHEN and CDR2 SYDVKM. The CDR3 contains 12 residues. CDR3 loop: CASMSGNQPQHF. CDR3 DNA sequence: TGTGCCAGCATGTCCGGTAATCAGCCCCAGCATTTT.

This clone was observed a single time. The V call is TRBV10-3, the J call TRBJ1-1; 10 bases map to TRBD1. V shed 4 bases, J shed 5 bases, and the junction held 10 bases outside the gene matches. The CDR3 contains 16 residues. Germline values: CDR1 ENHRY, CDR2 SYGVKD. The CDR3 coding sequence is TGTGCCATCAGTGCCAGGGGAAGGGACAGGGGAACTGAAGCTTTCTTT. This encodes CAISARGRDRGTEAFF.

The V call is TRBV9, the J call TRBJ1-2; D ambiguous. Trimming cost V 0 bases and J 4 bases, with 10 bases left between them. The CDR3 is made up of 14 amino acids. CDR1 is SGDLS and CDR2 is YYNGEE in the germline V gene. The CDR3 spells CASSVGVHSYGYTF. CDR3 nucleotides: TGTGCCAGCAGCGTAGGTGTACACAGCTATGGCTACACCTTC.

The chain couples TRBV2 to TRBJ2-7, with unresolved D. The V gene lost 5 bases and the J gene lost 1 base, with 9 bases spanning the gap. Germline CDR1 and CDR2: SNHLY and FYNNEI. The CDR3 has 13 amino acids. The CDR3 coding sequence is TGTGCCAGCAGTCGAACTGATTCCTACGAGCAGTACTTC. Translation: CASSRTDSYEQYF.

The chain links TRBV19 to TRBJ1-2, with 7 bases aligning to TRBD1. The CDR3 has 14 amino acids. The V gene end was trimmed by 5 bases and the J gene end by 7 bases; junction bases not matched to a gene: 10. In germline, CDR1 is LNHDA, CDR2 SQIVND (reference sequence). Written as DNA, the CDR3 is TGTGCCAGTAGTTTTATGGGACAGAGTGGTGGCTACACCTTC. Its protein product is CASSFMGQSGGYTF.

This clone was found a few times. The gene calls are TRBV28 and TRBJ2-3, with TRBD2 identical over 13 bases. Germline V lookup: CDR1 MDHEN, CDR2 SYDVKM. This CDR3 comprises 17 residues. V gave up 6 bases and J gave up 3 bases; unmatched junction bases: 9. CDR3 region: CASSRYRTSGRTDTQYF. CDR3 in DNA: TGTGCCAGCAGCCGCTACCGGACTAGCGGGAGAACAGATACGCAGTATTTT.

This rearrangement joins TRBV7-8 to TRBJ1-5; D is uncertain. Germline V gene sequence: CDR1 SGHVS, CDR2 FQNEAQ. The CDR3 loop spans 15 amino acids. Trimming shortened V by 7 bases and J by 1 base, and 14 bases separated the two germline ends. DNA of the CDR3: TGTGCCAGCAAGTCTTCCCGGGGAAGCAATCAGCCCCAGCATTTT. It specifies CASKSSRGSNQPQHF.